Shown below are 28 T cell receptor beta chains from a single sample sequenced in a study of cytomegalovirus exposure and HLA in healthy donors. 60 Vbeta and 13 Jbeta primers were used in PCR. The data were produced by immunoSEQ multiplex PCR, yet TCRdb's version contains in-frame clones alone and is incomplete. The table records about 160,000 clones, 75% to 85% of them present only once. The sample comprised PBMCs. Receptors originate from a woman aged 45-65 years in good health and CMV-seronegative.

The V gene is TRBV19, the J gene TRBJ2-3; 9 bases agree with TRBD1. V shed 7 bases, J shed 2 bases, and the junction held 13 bases outside the gene matches. The CDR3 has 17 residues. CDR1 is LNHDA, CDR2 SQIVND, per germline (reference sequence). DNA for the CDR3: TGTGCCAGTAACCACAATCCGGGACAGGGCGCCACAGATACGCAGTATTTT. This gives the protein CASNHNPGQGATDTQYF. The entire variable domain, with the rest obtained from reference TRBV19 and TRBJ2-3, is as follows: DGGITQSPKYLFRKEGQNVTLSCEQNLNHDAMYWYRQDPGQGLRLIYYSQIVNDFQKGDIAEGYSVSREKKESFPLTVTSAQKNPTAFYLCASNHNPGQGATDTQYFGPGTRLTVL.

This chain connects TRBV14 to TRBJ2-2, with D unclear. The CDR3 runs to 12 residues. Trimming pared 5 bases from V and 11 bases from J, leaving 12 bases between. Looked up from germline, CDR1 is SGHDN and CDR2 is FVKESK. The CDR3 DNA reads TGTGCCAGCAGCGCAGATACGATTGAGCTGTTTTTT. Protein product: CASSADTIELFF.

The chain couples TRBV27 to TRBJ1-2; TRBD1 matches at 7 bases. This CDR3 is built from 13 residues. V trimming: 4 bases; J trimming: 9 bases; junction bases outside the gene matches: 8. Germline V CDR1 and CDR2: MNHEY, SMNVEV (reference sequence). The CDR3 here is CASSWDRAGSYTF. In nucleotides, the CDR3 is TGTGCCAGCAGTTGGGACAGAGCCGGGAGCTACACCTTC.

The chain carries TRBV29-1 and TRBJ1-1; TRBD1 is a possible D gene (6 bases). The CDR3 consists of 12 residues. With 2 bases removed from V and 10 bases from J, the gap between germline ends came to 14 bases. CDR1 and CDR2 (germline): SQVTM, ANQGSEA. The CDR3 bases are TGCAGCGTTGAAACACAGGGCCATCGAGCTTTCTTT. Its translation: CSVETQGHRAFF.

This clone was seen only once. The rearrangement uses TRBV11-2 and TRBJ1-2; 9 bases map to TRBD1. Germline trimming cut 6 bases from V and 8 bases from J; bases unmatched to any gene: 19. The CDR3 contains 17 residues. Germline CDR1 is SGHAT and CDR2 is FQNNGV. The CDR3 is CASSPAAGTGYRGGYTF. The CDR3 DNA sequence: TGTGCCAGCAGTCCCGCCGCCGGGACAGGGTATAGAGGCGGCTACACCTTC.

This chain uses TRBV10-2 with TRBJ1-2; D call uncertain. Trimming shortened V by 3 bases and J by 2 bases, and 13 bases separated the two germline ends. Germline values: CDR1 WSHSY, CDR2 SAAADI. The CDR3 has 15 amino acids. CDR3: CASSDSGLVNYGYTF. The CDR3 DNA reads as TGCGCCAGCAGTGATTCTGGGCTCGTGAACTATGGCTACACCTTC.

This clone was detected only once. V gene TRBV4-1 combines with J gene TRBJ2-1; D is possibly TRBD2 (6 bases). CDR3 length: 15 amino acids. Deletions cut 5 bases from V and 4 bases from J, with 15 bases between. Germline CDR1 and CDR2: MGHRA and YSYEKL. The CDR3 nucleotides read TGCGCCAGCAGCTCGGGACTCATAGGATACAATGAGCAGTTCTTC. Protein product: CASSSGLIGYNEQFF.

In this sample, this clone turned up a few times. The chain joins TRBV5-1 to TRBJ2-1, with D possibly TRBD1 on 6 matching bases. Trimming left V 2 bases short and J 4 bases short, with 7 bases between. CDR3 length: 13 residues. CDR1 and CDR2 (germline): SGHRS, YFSETQ. CDR3 protein: CASSFGQYNEQFF. DNA for the CDR3: TGCGCCAGCAGCTTTGGACAGTACAATGAGCAGTTCTTC.

The rearrangement joins TRBV28 to TRBJ1-1; perhaps TRBD1 as D (5 bases). With 6 bases removed from V and 11 bases from J, the gap between germline ends came to 22 bases. The CDR3 loop spans 14 amino acids. Germline V gene data show CDR1 as MDHEN and CDR2 as SYDVKM. The CDR3 sequence is CASSPGGLGDPAFF. As DNA, the CDR3 is TGTGCCAGCAGCCCCGGTGGACTAGGGGATCCGGCTTTCTTT.

CDR3 residues: CASSHPGGGTAGANVLTF. DNA of the CDR3: TGTGCCAGTAGTCATCCCGGGGGGGGCACTGCTGGGGCCAACGTCCTGACTTTC. The V call is TRBV19, the J call TRBJ2-6; 8 positions agree with TRBD2. The V gene's germline CDR1 is LNHDA and CDR2 SQIVND (reference sequence). The CDR3 covers 18 residues. V lost 5 bases, J lost 2 bases, and 11 bases stayed unmatched.

V gene TRBV28 combines with J gene TRBJ2-7, with D hard to call. V lost 6 bases and J lost 5, with 8 bases in between. This CDR3 comprises 11 residues. Germline assignment: CDR1 MDHEN and CDR2 SYDVKM. The CDR3 DNA follows: TGTGCCAGCAGCACTCGAAACGAGCAGTACTTC. Translated: CASSTRNEQYF.

This clone was found once. CDR3 sequence (DNA): TGTGCCACCAGCAGAGATTACAGCACTGAAGCTTTCTTT. This gives the protein CATSRDYSTEAFF. The gene calls are TRBV15 and TRBJ1-1; no reliable D call. Germline V gene sequence: CDR1 LNHNV, CDR2 YYDKDF (reference sequence). The CDR3 length is 13 residues. With 0 bases removed from V and 4 bases from J, the gap between germline ends came to 6 bases.

The chain joins TRBV6-4 to TRBJ2-1, with 9 bases identical to TRBD1. CDR1 MRHNA and CDR2 SNTAGT come from the germline V gene. There are 13 residues in the CDR3. Germline trimming cut 6 bases from V and 8 bases from J; bases unmatched to any gene: 5. The CDR3 is CASSATGGDEQFF. CDR3 nucleotide sequence: TGTGCCAGCAGCGCGACAGGGGGGGATGAGCAGTTCTTC.

The genes are TRBV18 and TRBJ2-7, with 12 positions matching TRBD2. The germline V gene encodes CDR1 KGHSH and CDR2 LQKENI. The length of the CDR3 is 16 residues. V shed 1 base and J 3 bases; nucleotides not matched to a gene: 4. Here the CDR3 reads CASSPLLAGGLYEQYF. Here the CDR3 DNA reads TGTGCCAGCTCACCACTACTAGCGGGGGGTCTCTACGAGCAGTACTTC. Drawing the rest from reference TRBV18 and TRBJ2-7, the complete variable domain is NAGVMQNPRHLVRRRGQEARLRCSPMKGHSHVYWYRQLPEEGLKFMVYLQKENIIDESGMPKERFSAEFPKEGPSILRIQQVVRGDSAAYFCASSPLLAGGLYEQYFGPGTRLTVT.

This clone was seen once. The rearrangement links TRBV7-8 to TRBJ1-1, with D possibly matching TRBD1 (6 bases). Germline CDR1 reads SGHVS; CDR2 reads FQNEAQ. The CDR3 totals 17 residues. Trimming took off 2 bases at V and 1 base at J, with 17 bases between the two ends. CDR3 nucleotides: TGTGCCAGCAGCTTAAGGATGGGTCAGGGGTCGAACACTGAAGCTTTCTTT. This sequence encodes CASSLRMGQGSNTEAFF. The whole variable domain, filled in from reference TRBV7-8 and TRBJ1-1, reads GAGVSQSPRYKVAKRGQDVALRCDPISGHVSLFWYQQALGQGPEFLTYFQNEAQLDKSGLPSDRFFAERPEGSVSTLKIQRTQQEDSAVYLCASSLRMGQGSNTEAFFGQGTRLTVV.

The chain uses TRBV19 and TRBJ1-4; 9 nucleotides match TRBD1. The CDR3 length is 13 residues. Trimming cost V 6 bases and J 8 bases; bases outside gene matches: 4. CDR1 and CDR2 from the germline V gene are LNHDA and SQIVND (reference sequence). CDR3: CASRGTGPEKLFF. CDR3 sequence (DNA): TGTGCCAGTAGAGGGACAGGGCCCGAAAAACTGTTTTTT. Looking up the rest from reference TRBV19 and TRBJ1-4 gives the full variable domain: DGGITQSPKYLFRKEGQNVTLSCEQNLNHDAMYWYRQDPGQGLRLIYYSQIVNDFQKGDIAEGYSVSREKKESFPLTVTSAQKNPTAFYLCASRGTGPEKLFFGSGTQLSVL.

The CDR3: CASSPGQGIGGYTF. CDR3 in DNA: TGTGCCAGCAGTCCGGGACAGGGGATTGGTGGCTACACCTTC. The rearrangement joins TRBV5-6 to TRBJ1-2; 10 nucleotides align to TRBD1. J was trimmed by 7 bases and V by 5 bases; bases with no gene match: 8. Germline lookup yields CDR1 SGHDT and CDR2 YYEEEE. CDR3 size: 14 residues.

V and J are TRBV19 and TRBJ2-5; 13 bases match TRBD2. Unmatched junction bases numbered 5, after V lost 3 bases and J lost 1 base. In germline, CDR1 is LNHDA, CDR2 SQIVND (reference sequence). The CDR3 is 17 residues long. The CDR3 sequence is CASSIPGLAGVQETQYF. DNA for the CDR3: TGTGCCAGTAGTATCCCCGGACTAGCGGGGGTCCAAGAGACCCAGTACTTC. The entire variable domain, with the rest obtained from reference TRBV19 and TRBJ2-5, is as follows: DGGITQSPKYLFRKEGQNVTLSCEQNLNHDAMYWYRQDPGQGLRLIYYSQIVNDFQKGDIAEGYSVSREKKESFPLTVTSAQKNPTAFYLCASSIPGLAGVQETQYFGPGTRLLVL.

The chain has TRBV27 and TRBJ2-1; 7 nucleotides agree with TRBD2. CDR1 and CDR2 (germline): MNHEY, SMNVEV (reference sequence). The CDR3 length is 16 residues. V was clipped by 6 bases and J by 1 base; unmatched bases: 9. CDR3 residues: CASRSRGGSSYNEQFF. The DNA of the CDR3 is TGTGCCAGCAGATCCCGGGGCGGGAGTTCCTACAATGAGCAGTTCTTC.

The chain combines TRBV2 with TRBJ1-1; the match to TRBD1 covers 7 bases. Germline V gives CDR1 SNHLY, CDR2 FYNNEI. The CDR3 contains 13 residues. Trimming at V came to 4 bases and at J to 8 bases, leaving 7 bases not matched to a gene. CDR3 protein: CASSGRGSPEAFF. CDR3 bases: TGTGCCAGCAGTGGCAGGGGGTCTCCCGAAGCTTTCTTT.

There are a few counts of this clone. The chain carries TRBV9 and TRBJ2-7, with 7 bases lining up with TRBD1. Trimming cost V 1 base and J 3 bases; bases outside gene matches: 4. The CDR3 extends over 14 amino acids. CDR1 is SGDLS and CDR2 is YYNGEE in the germline V gene. The DNA of the CDR3 is TGTGCCAGCAGCGTATCCGGGACAGACTACGAGCAGTACTTC. Translating gives CASSVSGTDYEQYF.

The chain is built from TRBV5-4 and TRBJ2-1, with 12 positions matching TRBD2. This CDR3 has 15 amino acids. Germline V gene sequence: CDR1 SGHNT, CDR2 YYREEE (reference sequence). Losses at the gene ends were 6 bases for V and 9 bases for J; bases not matched to a gene: 10. CDR3 region: CASTKQTSGGGEQFF. DNA for the CDR3: TGTGCCAGCACCAAGCAGACTAGCGGGGGAGGTGAGCAGTTCTTC.

V gene TRBV28 combines with J gene TRBJ2-6, with D maybe TRBD1 (6 bases). CDR1 is MDHEN and CDR2 is SYDVKM in the germline V gene. CDR3 length: 15 amino acids. Trimming left V 6 bases short and J 3 bases short, with 12 bases between. The CDR3 DNA is TGTGCCAGCAGCCTTGACAGGAATGGGGCCAACGTCCTGACTTTC. As protein: CASSLDRNGANVLTF. Combining the CDR3 with reference TRBV28 and TRBJ2-6 gives the whole variable domain DVKVTQSSRYLVKRTGEKVFLECVQDMDHENMFWYRQDPGLGLRLIYFSYDVKMKEKGDIPEGYSVSREKKERFSLILESASTNQTSMYLCASSLDRNGANVLTFGAGSRLTVL.

The rearrangement links TRBV5-1 to TRBJ2-2; a weak D match, TRBD1 (5 bases). This CDR3 is 16 amino acids long. V gave up 0 bases and J gave up 1 base, with 10 bases separating them. Germline assignment: CDR1 SGHRS and CDR2 YFSETQ. The CDR3 loop is CASSLEGSLNTGELFF. The CDR3 nucleotides are TGCGCCAGCAGCTTGGAGGGGTCCCTGAACACCGGGGAGCTGTTTTTT.

There are a few counts of this clone. The chain links TRBV6-5 to TRBJ1-1; weak D call: TRBD1 (5 bases). CDR1 and CDR2 from the germline V gene are MNHEY and SVGAGI. The CDR3 totals 14 residues. Trimming cost V 6 bases and J 8 bases, with 19 bases left between them. CDR3: CASSFFQGTSEAFF. CDR3 DNA: TGTGCCAGCAGCTTTTTCCAGGGTACGTCCGAAGCTTTCTTT.

The chain uses TRBV7-3 and TRBJ2-2; possible D gene TRBD2, 5 bases. CDR1 and CDR2 from the germline V gene are SGHTA and FQGTGA. The CDR3 consists of 15 residues. V lost 6 bases and J lost 6, with 17 bases in between. The CDR3 sequence is CASSTGLDASGELFF. In DNA, the CDR3 is TGTGCCAGCAGTACGGGGTTAGATGCCTCCGGGGAGCTGTTTTTT. The whole variable domain, remainder taken from reference TRBV7-3 and TRBJ2-2, is GAGVSQTPSNKVTEKGKYVELRCDPISGHTALYWYRQSLGQGPEFLIYFQGTGAADDSGLPNDRFFAVRPEGSVSTLKIQRTERGDSAVYLCASSTGLDASGELFFGEGSRLTVL.

This chain links TRBV7-2 with TRBJ1-5; tentatively, D is TRBD1 (5 bases). The CDR3 length is 13 residues. Trimming stripped 2 bases from V and 4 bases from J, with 6 bases between. CDR1 and CDR2 from the germline V gene are SGHTA and FQGNSA. The chain's CDR3 is CASSLRGNQPQHF. CDR3 nucleotide sequence: TGTGCCAGCAGCTTACGGGGGAATCAGCCCCAGCATTTT.

This chain connects TRBV28 to TRBJ1-3, with D unresolved. The ends were cut back, 8 bases at V and 4 bases at J, with 12 bases in the middle. Germline V gene lookup returns CDR1 MDHEN and CDR2 SYDVKM. CDR3 length: 13 amino acids. In DNA form, the CDR3 reads TGTGCCAGCCGGTGGGGAGGAGGAAACACCATATATTTT. This encodes CASRWGGGNTIYF. Based on the CDR3 plus reference TRBV28 and TRBJ1-3, the full variable domain is DVKVTQSSRYLVKRTGEKVFLECVQDMDHENMFWYRQDPGLGLRLIYFSYDVKMKEKGDIPEGYSVSREKKERFSLILESASTNQTSMYLCASRWGGGNTIYFGEGSWLTVV.